A single sample is the source of the 30 T cell receptor beta chains below, sequenced in a study of OX40 agonist ivuxolimab in advanced cancers. TCRdb keeps only in-frame clones here, not all; method: immunoSEQ multiplex PCR. The table shows approximately 81,000 clones, with around 93% occurring only once. The sample consisted of CD4+ or CD8+ T cells sorted from blood, taken in a trial of the OX40 agonist ivuxolimab. These receptors came from an adult with an advanced solid tumor such as melanoma, head and neck, liver or kidney cancer.

The chain employs TRBV7-2 and TRBJ1-5, with TRBD1 as a possible D gene (5 bases). The length of the CDR3 is 13 residues. Looked up from germline, CDR1 is SGHTA and CDR2 is FQGNSA. V gave up 5 bases and J gave up 4 bases, with 9 bases separating them. Here the CDR3 DNA reads TGTGCCAGCAGCCCAGGGTTTAATCAGCCCCAGCATTTT. It yields the protein CASSPGFNQPQHF.

The chain carries TRBV4-1 and TRBJ2-7; D not resolved. The CDR3 is 13 residues long. Trimming removed 3 bases at V and 3 bases at J, with 9 bases between. Germline assignment: CDR1 MGHRA and CDR2 YSYEKL. The CDR3 DNA reads as TGCGCCAGCAGCCACGGGTCGAGCTACGAGCAGTACTTC. This codes for CASSHGSSYEQYF.

This clone has a single count. This rearrangement joins TRBV28 to TRBJ1-5; no reliable D call. The CDR3 is 14 residues long. V was clipped by 2 bases and J by 4 bases, with 9 bases between them. Germline V gives CDR1 MDHEN, CDR2 SYDVKM. This chain's CDR3 is CASSLDAVNQPQHF. In DNA, the CDR3 is TGTGCCAGCAGTTTAGACGCGGTTAATCAGCCCCAGCATTTT.

The chain joins TRBV7-2 to TRBJ2-7, with D perhaps matching TRBD1 (7 bases). In germline, CDR1 is SGHTA, CDR2 FQGNSA. There are 14 residues in the CDR3. The V and J ends lost 2 bases and 6 bases respectively, with 14 bases between them. The DNA for the CDR3 is TGTGCCAGCAGCTTACAGGGGGGAGTGGCCGAGCAGTACTTC. It codes for CASSLQGGVAEQYF.

V gene TRBV9 combines with J gene TRBJ1-2, with 7 bases aligning to TRBD1. CDR1 is SGDLS and CDR2 is YYNGEE in the germline V gene. The CDR3 covers 13 residues. With V trimmed by 5 bases and J by 4 bases, 5 bases remained unmatched. In DNA, the CDR3 is TGTGCCAGCAGTCCACAGGGGACCTATGGCTACACCTTC. It encodes CASSPQGTYGYTF.

V is TRBV11-2 and J is TRBJ1-3; no clear D gene. The CDR3 spans 14 residues. V was pared by 5 bases and J by 0 bases, with 8 bases between. Germline-derived CDR1 and CDR2 are SGHAT and FQNNGV. CDR3 nucleotides: TGTGCCAGCAGCGAGGGCAGCTCTGGAAACACCATATATTTT. It encodes CASSEGSSGNTIYF.

This clone was picked up one time. The chain couples TRBV9 to TRBJ2-7, with 8 bases lining up with TRBD1. The trim removed 4 bases at V and 3 bases at J, leaving 6 bases unmatched. The V gene's germline CDR1 is SGDLS and CDR2 YYNGEE. This CDR3 is built from 14 residues. CDR3 in amino acids: CASSFRTGHYEQYF. The CDR3 coding sequence is TGTGCCAGCAGCTTCAGGACAGGGCACTACGAGCAGTACTTC.

The chain carries TRBV5-6 and TRBJ1-1; no clear D gene. The CDR3 totals 13 residues. Trimming left V 5 bases short and J 5 bases short, with 13 bases between. The germline V gene encodes CDR1 SGHDT and CDR2 YYEEEE. The CDR3 sequence: CASRPWEATEAFF. The DNA of the CDR3 is TGTGCCAGCAGACCCTGGGAGGCTACTGAAGCTTTCTTT. Full variable domain (outside the CDR3, taken from reference TRBV5-6 and TRBJ1-1): DAGVTQSPTHLIKTRGQQVTLRCSPKSGHDTVSWYQQALGQGPQFIFQYYEEEERQRGNFPDRFSGHQFPNYSSELNVNALLLGDSALYLCASRPWEATEAFFGQGTRLTVV.

The chain recombines TRBV7-8 with TRBJ2-5, with D hard to call. Germline V gene data show CDR1 as SGHVS and CDR2 as FQNEAQ. CDR3 length equals 17 residues. V lost 2 bases and J 0 bases, leaving 16 bases between the germline ends. CDR3 coding DNA: TGTGCCAGCAGCTTAAGTGGCAGTGCTATTTACCAAGAGACCCAGTACTTC. Translation: CASSLSGSAIYQETQYF.

This chain connects TRBV27 to TRBJ2-7; D is unresolved. Looked up from germline, CDR1 is MNHEY and CDR2 is SMNVEV (reference sequence). Trimming cost V 5 bases and J 0 bases, with 5 bases left between them. This CDR3 spans 12 amino acids. The DNA for the CDR3 is TGTGCCAGCAGTCCGGGCTCCTACGAGCAGTACTTC. Translation: CASSPGSYEQYF.

V gene TRBV11-2 combines with J gene TRBJ2-5; 8 bases fit TRBD2. The V gene's germline CDR1 is SGHAT and CDR2 FQNNGV. V lost 5 bases to trimming and J lost 4 bases; unmatched junction nucleotides: 9. CDR3 length: 15 residues. CDR3 coding DNA: TGTGCCAGCAGCCCGGGGACTAGAGAGGTAGAGACCCAGTACTTC. Its protein is CASSPGTREVETQYF.

The CDR3 sequence: CSGAPLGVGGADTQYF. Written as DNA, the CDR3 is TGCAGCGGCGCTCCTCTCGGGGTGGGAGGTGCAGATACGCAGTATTTT. V usage is TRBV29-1 and J usage is TRBJ2-3; perhaps TRBD2 as D (6 bases). V lost 7 bases and J lost 4, with 24 bases in between. The germline gives CDR1 SQVTM, CDR2 ANQGSEA. This CDR3 is 16 amino acids long.

CDR3 loop: CASSGAAYTDTQYF. The CDR3 region has the DNA TGTGCCAGCAGCGGGGCAGCCTACACAGATACGCAGTATTTT. The rearrangement joins TRBV14 to TRBJ2-3, with D possibly being TRBD1 (5 bases). The V and J ends lost 5 bases and 2 bases respectively, with 11 bases between them. In germline, CDR1 is SGHDN, CDR2 FVKESK. The CDR3 covers 14 residues.

This clone has more than one count but fewer than ten. A junction boundary mismatches the germline segment, possibly from a read error. The rearrangement uses TRBV7-7 and TRBJ2-7; TRBD1 matches 9 bases. CDR3 length equals 15 residues. Germline V gives CDR1 SSHAT, CDR2 FNYEAQ (reference sequence). The CDR3 DNA follows: TGTGCTAGCAGCTTAGCAGCCGGGACAGGGAGCGAGCAGTACTTC. This encodes CASSLAAGTGSEQYF.

This sequence joins TRBV7-9 and TRBJ2-1; TRBD1 is a possible D gene (6 bases). V lost 4 bases and J lost 10, with 11 bases in between. The CDR3 consists of 12 residues. The germline V gene has CDR1 SEHNR and CDR2 FQNEAQ (reference sequence). The CDR3 spells CASSSLGAEQFF. The CDR3 coding sequence is TGTGCCAGCAGCTCCCTGGGGGCGGAGCAGTTCTTC.

The rearrangement uses TRBV12-5 and TRBJ2-7; D gene ambiguous. CDR3 length: 13 residues. V lost 0 bases and J 6 bases, leaving 9 bases between the germline ends. Germline V gene data show CDR1 as LGHNT and CDR2 as FRNRAP. The CDR3 DNA is TGTGCTAGTGGTTTGGTACTATTTGTCGAGCAGTACTTC. Translated: CASGLVLFVEQYF.

This chain links TRBV4-3 with TRBJ2-7, with 11 bases aligning to TRBD1. V dropped 0 bases and J dropped 3; count of bases not matched to a gene: 7. The CDR3 loop spans 17 amino acids. Germline V gene data show CDR1 as LGHNA and CDR2 as YSLEER. The CDR3 spells CASSQDKWGTGGYEQYF. DNA for the CDR3: TGCGCCAGCAGCCAAGATAAATGGGGGACAGGGGGCTACGAGCAGTACTTC.

The chain has TRBV4-3 and TRBJ2-7, with TRBD1 matching over 7 bases. Germline CDR1 LGHNA, CDR2 YSLEER. V trimming: 0 bases; J trimming: 3 bases; junction bases outside the gene matches: 5. The CDR3 covers 15 residues. The CDR3 region has the DNA TGCGCCAGCAGCCAAGATTCTGGGACAGACTACGAGCAGTACTTC. As protein: CASSQDSGTDYEQYF.

This clone was found once. The chain joins TRBV7-9 to TRBJ2-2, with D possibly being TRBD1 (5 bases). Germline V gives CDR1 SEHNR, CDR2 FQNEAQ (reference sequence). This CDR3 region has 15 residues. V shed 4 bases and J shed 4 bases, with 13 bases lying between them. The CDR3 nucleotides are TGTGCCAGCAGCTCCCCCAGGGAAGGCACCGGGGAGCTGTTTTTT. Translating it yields CASSSPREGTGELFF.

The CDR3 DNA is TGTGCCAGCAGCGCCCGGGACAGGAACTACGAGCAGTACTTC. Amino acid sequence: CASSARDRNYEQYF. The J gene is TRBJ2-7, the V gene TRBV13; TRBD1 aligns across 8 bases. Losses at the gene ends were 5 bases for V and 3 bases for J; bases not matched to a gene: 6. CDR3 size: 14 residues. Germline CDR1 is PRHDT and CDR2 is FYEKMQ (reference sequence).

This chain uses TRBV5-6 with TRBJ2-3; 9 bases line up with TRBD2. V lost 1 base, J lost 2 bases, and 11 bases stayed unmatched. The germline V gene has CDR1 SGHDT and CDR2 YYEEEE. The CDR3 length is 18 residues. CDR3 sequence (DNA): TGTGCCAGCAGCTTGTTGGCTAGCGGGGATACCTTCACAGATACGCAGTATTTT. This translates into CASSLLASGDTFTDTQYF.

The chain carries TRBV7-8 and TRBJ2-3; 8 bases fit TRBD2. V shed 4 bases and J 4 bases; nucleotides not matched to a gene: 7. In germline, CDR1 is SGHVS, CDR2 FQNEAQ. The CDR3 is 15 amino acids. CDR3 nucleotides: TGTGCCAGCAGCTCCCCGGGGGGGGTCGCAGATACGCAGTATTTT. Its protein is CASSSPGGVADTQYF.

The chain joins TRBV15 to TRBJ2-5; D could derive from TRBD1 or TRBD2 (5 bases each). The CDR3 length is 14 residues. Germline loops: CDR1 LNHNV, CDR2 YYDKDF (reference sequence). V lost 3 bases and J lost 5, with 13 bases in between. This CDR3 reads CATSRARGTETQYF. The DNA for the CDR3 is TGTGCCACCAGCAGGGCCCGGGGCACCGAGACCCAGTACTTC.

In nucleotides, the CDR3 is TGTGCCAGCAGCCTACGACTAGCGGACAATGAGCAGTTCTTC. Its protein is CASSLRLADNEQFF. The V call is TRBV7-9, the J call TRBJ2-1, with TRBD2 matching over 9 bases. Germline assignment: CDR1 SEHNR and CDR2 FQNEAQ (reference sequence). The CDR3 loop spans 14 amino acids. J gave up 5 bases and V 5 bases, and 4 bases lay outside the gene matches.

This chain connects TRBV5-1 to TRBJ2-7; TRBD1 aligns across 7 bases. Germline V CDR1 and CDR2: SGHRS, YFSETQ. This CDR3 spans 15 amino acids. Trimming cost V 2 bases and J 0 bases; bases outside gene matches: 5. CDR3 amino acids: CASSFGQESSYEQYF. For the CDR3, the DNA is TGCGCCAGCAGCTTTGGACAGGAGAGCTCCTACGAGCAGTACTTC.

This chain uses TRBV5-6 with TRBJ1-6; D is possibly TRBD1 (6 bases). The CDR3 totals 12 residues. V was cut by 3 bases and J by 10 bases, with 8 bases left in between. Germline values: CDR1 SGHDT, CDR2 YYEEEE. The CDR3 spells CASSSGESPLHF. In nucleotides, the CDR3 is TGTGCCAGCAGCTCAGGGGAATCACCCCTCCACTTT.

The chain links TRBV27 to TRBJ2-7, with 9 bases aligning to TRBD1. CDR3 length equals 15 residues. The V and J ends lost 5 bases and 2 bases, in that order; junction bases with no gene match: 7. Germline V lookup: CDR1 MNHEY, CDR2 SMNVEV (reference sequence). The CDR3 nucleotides are TGTGCCAGCAGTACCCCGGGACAGGGTACCTACGAGCAGTACTTC. Encoded protein: CASSTPGQGTYEQYF.

V and J are TRBV4-1 and TRBJ2-5; D is perhaps TRBD1 or TRBD2 (6 bases each). CDR3 length equals 17 residues. V lost 2 bases to trimming and J lost 1 base, with 17 bases between them. Germline V gene lookup returns CDR1 MGHRA and CDR2 YSYEKL. The CDR3: CASSQSPGARGQETQYF. The CDR3 coding sequence is TGCGCCAGCAGCCAAAGCCCGGGGGCGAGAGGCCAAGAGACCCAGTACTTC.

Points on this clone: This specimen includes other DNA sequences encoding the same CDR3. The gene calls are TRBV27 and TRBJ2-1; no definite D call. Trimming took off 5 bases at V and 6 bases at J, with 8 bases between the two ends. This CDR3 spans 12 amino acids. Germline V gene lookup returns CDR1 MNHEY and CDR2 SMNVEV (reference sequence). The CDR3 DNA follows: TGTGCCAGCAGTCTGACTGGCAATGAGCAGTTCTTC. Translating gives CASSLTGNEQFF.

This clone was seen a handful of times. The chain has TRBV4-1 and TRBJ1-1, with a possible D match to TRBD1 (6 bases). Germline CDR1 MGHRA, CDR2 YSYEKL. The CDR3 is made up of 14 amino acids. The V and J ends lost 4 bases and 1 base respectively, with 10 bases between them. CDR3: CASSPQGGNTEAFF. CDR3 DNA sequence: TGCGCCAGCAGCCCACAGGGAGGGAACACTGAAGCTTTCTTT.